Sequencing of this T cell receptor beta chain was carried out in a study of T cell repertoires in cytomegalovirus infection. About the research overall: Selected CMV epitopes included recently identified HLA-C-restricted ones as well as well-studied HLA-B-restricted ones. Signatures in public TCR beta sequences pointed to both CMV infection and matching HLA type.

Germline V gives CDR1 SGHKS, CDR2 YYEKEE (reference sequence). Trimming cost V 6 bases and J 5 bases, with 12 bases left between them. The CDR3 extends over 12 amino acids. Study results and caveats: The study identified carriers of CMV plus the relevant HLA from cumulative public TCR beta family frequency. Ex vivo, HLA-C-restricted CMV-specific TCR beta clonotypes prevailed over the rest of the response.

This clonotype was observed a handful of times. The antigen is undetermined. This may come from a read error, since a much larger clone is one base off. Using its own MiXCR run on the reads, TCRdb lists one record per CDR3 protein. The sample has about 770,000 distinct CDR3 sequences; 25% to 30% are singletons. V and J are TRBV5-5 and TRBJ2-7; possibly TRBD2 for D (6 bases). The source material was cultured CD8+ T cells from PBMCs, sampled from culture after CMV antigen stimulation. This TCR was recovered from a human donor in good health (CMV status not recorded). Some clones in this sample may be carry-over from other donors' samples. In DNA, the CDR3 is TGTGCCAGCACCCCGTCGGGGGACGAGCAGTACTTC. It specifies CASTPSGDEQYF.